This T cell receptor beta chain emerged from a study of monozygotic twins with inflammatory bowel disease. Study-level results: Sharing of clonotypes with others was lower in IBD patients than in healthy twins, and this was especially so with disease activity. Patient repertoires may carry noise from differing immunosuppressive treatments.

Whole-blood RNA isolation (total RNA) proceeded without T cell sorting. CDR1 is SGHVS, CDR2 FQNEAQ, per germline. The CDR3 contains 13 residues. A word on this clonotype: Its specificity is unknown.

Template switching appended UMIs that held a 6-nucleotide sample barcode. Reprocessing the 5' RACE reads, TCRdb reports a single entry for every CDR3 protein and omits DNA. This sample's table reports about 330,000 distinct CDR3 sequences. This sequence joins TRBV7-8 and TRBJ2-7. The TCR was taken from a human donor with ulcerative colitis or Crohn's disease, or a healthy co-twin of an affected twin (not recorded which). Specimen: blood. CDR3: CASSLQTSYEQYF.